Shown below are 22 T cell receptor beta chains from a single sample sequenced in a study of T cell clonality in common variable immunodeficiency (dated by TCRdb to between 2015 and 2016). The library was obtained by the immunoSEQ multiplex PCR assay. Here the immuneACCESS table is served through TCRdb, limited to in-frame sequences with V and J called. Missing clones are a known gap in these copies; in checked studies unresolved V genes cover under half, and the rest lacks a known reason. The data for this sample show about 60,000 clones, each detected more than once. Less than 2% of the sample lies in the top ten. Sequencing used peripheral blood mononuclear cells. Receptor source: a person between 18 and 75 years old in good health.

Many counts were recorded for this clone. From the germline J gene comes the end of the CDR3, since the read stops 3 residues before it. This chain joins TRBV7-2 and TRBJ2-5, with D perhaps matching TRBD1 (5 bases). With 2 bases removed from V and 4 bases from J, the gap between germline ends came to 11 bases. CDR3 length equals 14 residues. Germline CDR1 is SGHTA and CDR2 is FQGNSA. The CDR3 sequence: CASSLSTQGETQYF. The part of the CDR3 DNA that was read is TGTGCCAGCAGCTTATCCACCCAGGGAGAGACC.

This clone was recorded at least ten times. Read data end 3 residues before the CDR3 end; the end is taken from the germline J gene. V and J are TRBV27 and TRBJ2-2, with TRBD1 matching over 9 bases. This CDR3 region has 15 residues. From germline, CDR1 is MNHEY and CDR2 SMNVEV (reference sequence). The J segment lost 5 bases and the V segment lost 5 bases, leaving 6 bases of the junction unmatched. The CDR3 sequence: CASSAQGARTGELFF. Partial CDR3 DNA: TGTGCCAGCAGTGCACAGGGGGCGCGGACCGGGGAG.

This clone was recorded at least ten times. From the germline J gene comes the end of the CDR3, since the read stops 3 residues before it. This chain connects TRBV30 to TRBJ1-5, with D maybe TRBD1 (5 bases). The germline V gene has CDR1 GTSNPN and CDR2 SVGIG (reference sequence). With 2 bases removed from V and 3 bases from J, the gap between germline ends came to 8 bases. There are 13 residues in the CDR3. The CDR3 DNA, read in part, is TGTGCCTGGAGTCCGGGGGACAATCAGCCC. This encodes CAWSPGDNQP. The full CDR3 reads CAWSPGDNQPQHF.

This clone was seen repeatedly, ten times or more. CDR3 residues: CASSLVGLAGGNEQFF. Incomplete CDR3 DNA: TGTGCCAGCAGCTTAGTGGGGCTAGCGGGAGGAAATGAG. The gene calls are TRBV7-8 and TRBJ2-1; 11 bases match TRBD2. The CDR3 end falls 3 residues outside the read, so it is completed with the germline J gene. J lost 7 bases, V lost 1 base, and 6 bases had no gene match. CDR1 and CDR2 from the germline V gene are SGHVS and FQNEAQ. There are 16 residues in the CDR3.

This clone was counted many times. The sequence runs out 3 residues before the end of the CDR3; the remainder is reconstructed from the germline J gene. The J gene is TRBJ2-7, the V gene TRBV20-1; TRBD1 agrees at 11 bases. The CDR3 covers 14 residues. Germline V gene lookup returns CDR1 DFQATT and CDR2 SNEGSKA (reference sequence). Losses at the gene ends were 4 bases for V and 3 bases for J; bases not matched to a gene: 5. The CDR3 region is CSATDRGQFYEQYF. The CDR3 bases that were read are TGCAGTGCTACGGACAGGGGGCAATTCTACGAG.

This clone was observed many times. The CDR3 goes on 3 residues after the read ends, and that part is filled in from the germline J gene. This chain links TRBV30 with TRBJ1-6, with D possibly TRBD1 on 5 matching bases. The CDR3 spans 13 residues. The V end lost 7 bases, the J end lost 5 bases, and 12 bases lay between the germline ends. CDR1 GTSNPN and CDR2 SVGIG come from the germline V gene (reference sequence). The part of the CDR3 DNA that was read is TGTGCCTCGACAGTGGGAAATAATTCACCC. Amino acid sequence: CASTVGNNSP. The whole CDR3 protein is CASTVGNNSPLHF.

Ten or more counts support this clone. The CDR3 end falls 3 residues outside the read, so it is completed with the germline J gene. V and J are TRBV20-1 and TRBJ2-1; 7 bases line up with TRBD1. V shed 3 bases, J shed 5 bases, and the junction held 1 base outside the gene matches. The length of the CDR3 is 12 residues. The germline gives CDR1 DFQATT, CDR2 SNEGSKA (reference sequence). CDR3 residues: CSARGQNNEQFF. The sequenced CDR3 bases are TGCAGTGCTAGGGGACAGAACAATGAG.

This clone occurred many times. The read ends 3 residues before the CDR3 terminus; that terminus is restored from the germline J gene. The V gene is TRBV11-2, the J gene TRBJ2-3; D possibly corresponds to TRBD1 (6 bases). The CDR3 loop spans 15 amino acids. The V end lost 0 bases, the J end lost 1 base, and 8 bases lay between the germline ends. Germline lookup yields CDR1 SGHAT and CDR2 FQNNGV. CDR3 bases read: TGTGCCAGCAGCTTAGAGGGGGCACGCACAGATACG. The encoded protein is CASSLEGARTDT. The CDR3 in its entirety is CASSLEGARTDTQYF.

This clone has a count of ten or more. CDR3 protein: CASSLRQGQNYGYTF. CDR3 bases read: TGCGCCAGCAGCCTCCGACAGGGACAAAACTATGGC. The chain uses TRBV4-1 and TRBJ1-2; 7 bases are shared with TRBD1. The read stops 3 residues short of the end of the CDR3; the missing end is completed from the germline J gene. Germline loops: CDR1 MGHRA, CDR2 YSYEKL. CDR3 length equals 15 residues. V trimming: 4 bases; J trimming: 2 bases; junction bases outside the gene matches: 7.

In this sample, this clone turned up many times. The CDR3 end lies 3 residues beyond the end of the read and is filled in from the germline J gene. This sequence joins TRBV6-1 and TRBJ1-1; tentative D call: TRBD1 (5 bases). The CDR3 has 14 amino acids. Germline values: CDR1 MNHNS, CDR2 SASEGT. Trimming pared 3 bases from V and 1 base from J, leaving 9 bases between. Here the CDR3 reads CASSDRASNTEAFF. The covered CDR3 bases are TGTGCCAGCAGTGACAGGGCGTCGAACACTGAA.

Many counts were recorded for this clone. The read falls 3 residues short of the CDR3 end, and the missing part is taken from the germline J gene. The chain combines TRBV13 with TRBJ1-1; D remains unclear. The CDR3 loop spans 13 amino acids. Per germline, CDR1 PRHDT and CDR2 FYEKMQ (reference sequence). The V end was cut by 6 bases, the J end by 2 bases, with 10 bases between. CDR3 in amino acids: CASRFGDNTEAFF. The part of the CDR3 DNA that was read is TGTGCCAGCAGATTCGGGGATAACACTGAA.

This clone was recorded many times. Read coverage stops 3 residues before the CDR3 terminus; the germline J gene supplies the remainder. The chain carries TRBV18 and TRBJ2-3; perhaps TRBD2 as D (6 bases). The CDR3 spans 15 residues. V gave up 4 bases and J gave up 6 bases, with 17 bases separating them. Germline assignment: CDR1 KGHSH and CDR2 LQKENI. The CDR3 DNA, read in part, is TGTGCCAGCTCACGACTAGGAGGGCCGCAGGATACG. Translated, it gives CASSRLGGPQDT. The whole CDR3 protein is CASSRLGGPQDTQYF.

This clone was observed at least ten times. The read terminates 3 residues ahead of where the CDR3 ends, so the germline J gene completes it. The chain joins TRBV14 to TRBJ1-1; the D gene is possibly TRBD1 (5 bases). Trimming took off 0 bases at V and 5 bases at J, with 16 bases between the two ends. CDR3 length equals 16 residues. CDR1 is SGHDN and CDR2 is FVKESK in the germline V gene. The CDR3 bases that were read are TGTGCCAGCAGCCAAGATTTGTTGGGGGGAGGGACTGAA. This translates into CASSQDLLGGGTE. The CDR3 in its entirety is CASSQDLLGGGTEAFF.

This clone occurred many times. The CDR3 is cut off 3 residues early in the read; its end comes from the germline J gene. The V gene is TRBV28, the J gene TRBJ2-5; D is possibly TRBD1 (5 bases). Trimming took 6 bases from V and 2 from J, leaving 10 bases between them. The germline gives CDR1 MDHEN, CDR2 SYDVKM. This CDR3 contains 13 residues. CDR3 sequence reads: CASSDSAQETQYF. The CDR3 bases that were read are TGTGCCAGCAGCGACAGTGCTCAAGAGACC.

This clone was seen repeatedly, ten times or more. The read terminates 3 residues ahead of where the CDR3 ends, so the germline J gene completes it. The V and J genes are TRBV13 and TRBJ2-1; 8 bases are shared with TRBD2. The junction had 2 bases not matched to a gene; V was cut back by 8 bases and J by 5 bases. Germline V CDR1 and CDR2: PRHDT, FYEKMQ (reference sequence). The CDR3 length is 12 residues. The CDR3 sequence: CASSGGDNEQFF. Partial CDR3 DNA: TGTGCCAGCTCCGGGGGGGACAATGAG.

This clone has ten or more counts. CDR3 residues: CASSKARGDSYEQYF. The CDR3 bases that were read are TGTGCCAGTAGTAAGGCCCGAGGGGACAGCTACGAG. The rearrangement uses TRBV19 and TRBJ2-7; 7 bases line up with TRBD1. The sequenced fragment ends 3 residues before the CDR3 boundary, so the rest is inferred from the germline J gene. Germline V gene lookup returns CDR1 LNHDA and CDR2 SQIVND (reference sequence). This CDR3 comprises 15 residues. V dropped 4 bases and J dropped 3; count of bases not matched to a gene: 9.

For this clone: The sequenced fragment ends 3 residues before the CDR3 boundary, so the rest is inferred from the germline J gene. The rearrangement links TRBV5-4 to TRBJ2-1; the match to TRBD1 covers 9 bases. CDR3 length: 14 amino acids. Germline CDR1 is SGHNT and CDR2 is YYREEE (reference sequence). The trim removed 4 bases at V and 7 bases at J, leaving 6 bases unmatched. The CDR3 protein is CASSLDRGSNEQFF. The CDR3 DNA, read in part, is TGTGCCAGCAGCCTGGACAGGGGCAGTAATGAG.

This clone has at least ten counts. Read sequence stops 3 residues before the CDR3 end, and the germline J gene provides the missing end. The chain joins TRBV5-1 to TRBJ2-2; D uncertain. The germline V gene encodes CDR1 SGHRS and CDR2 YFSETQ. This CDR3 comprises 15 residues. V was cut by 3 bases and J by 7 bases, with 16 bases left in between. The CDR3 region is CASSSPESYGGELFF. The CDR3 bases that were read are TGCGCCAGCAGCTCCCCTGAGTCGTACGGCGGGGAG.

There are many counts of this clone. The sequence runs out 3 residues before the end of the CDR3; the remainder is reconstructed from the germline J gene. This sequence joins TRBV19 and TRBJ2-4, with D possibly TRBD2 on 7 matching bases. This CDR3 spans 18 amino acids. V gave up 5 bases and J gave up 4 bases, with 24 bases separating them. Germline V gene data show CDR1 as LNHDA and CDR2 as SQIVND (reference sequence). CDR3 DNA (partial): TGTGCCAGTAGTGGGGGCGTTGGGGGGGCGTTTGGTAAAAACATT. As protein: CASSGGVGGAFGKNI. The whole CDR3 is CASSGGVGGAFGKNIQYF.

This clone was seen repeatedly, ten times or more. Coverage ceases 3 residues before the CDR3 finishes, and the germline J gene fills in the end. The chain carries TRBV19 and TRBJ2-2; possibly TRBD1 for D (6 bases). The ends were cut back, 6 bases at V and 1 base at J, with 15 bases in the middle. The CDR3 consists of 16 residues. Germline CDR1 LNHDA, CDR2 SQIVND (reference sequence). Here the CDR3 reads CASSKVGQLNTGELFF. The CDR3 bases that were read are TGTGCCAGTAGCAAAGTTGGACAGCTGAACACCGGGGAG.

This clone was observed at least ten times. Read coverage stops 3 residues before the CDR3 terminus; the germline J gene supplies the remainder. The chain couples TRBV5-6 to TRBJ2-1; the match to TRBD1 covers 7 bases. Trimming took 5 bases from V and 1 from J; bases not matched to a gene: 6. The CDR3 length is 15 residues. Looked up from germline, CDR1 is SGHDT and CDR2 is YYEEEE. CDR3 amino acids: CASSRRGRSYNEQFF. The part of the CDR3 DNA that was read is TGTGCCAGCAGTCGTAGGGGGCGATCCTACAATGAG.

Many counts were recorded for this clone. Coverage ceases 3 residues before the CDR3 finishes, and the germline J gene fills in the end. This chain uses TRBV2 with TRBJ1-4; D perhaps matches TRBD1 (6 bases). V was pared by 0 bases and J by 4 bases, with 9 bases between. The CDR3 spans 15 residues. Germline V CDR1 and CDR2: SNHLY, FYNNEI. The CDR3 loop is CASSEAGQFNEKLFF. Partial CDR3 DNA: TGTGCCAGCAGTGAAGCAGGACAGTTTAATGAAAAA.